This TCR beta chain derives from a study of T cell responses to AZD1222 COVID-19 vaccine (dated by TCRdb to 2020 to 2023). About the full investigation: Because spike-specific TCR depth and breadth did not differ between the two schedules, AZD1222 recipients who got a second dose at roughly 4 weeks were pooled with those who got a second dose at roughly 12 weeks. Trial participants were enrolled by age into subgroups of 18-55, 56-69 and 70-plus years, and approximately 150, 30 and 60 TCR-sequenced participants, respectively, were included in these subgroups. TCR sequencing covered about 230 trial participants: about 210 given two doses of AZD1222 and 26 given two doses of MenACWY control vaccine.

Points the paper makes about the study in general: Only six or seven AZD1222 recipients were SARS-CoV-2 seropositive at baseline, limiting conclusions about previously exposed vaccinees. Reportedly, almost half of the unique spike-specific TCRs recognized epitopes lying outside the regions that are mutated in the B.1.351 and B.1.1.7 variants. The whole spike protein was spanned by vaccine-associated CD4 TCRs, and dominant responses were seen in regions 160-218 and 743-854. After two AZD1222 doses, both the breadth and the depth of spike-specific TCRs were significantly higher than at day 0 and than in MenACWY recipients. Participants were mostly white British and included more females than males, and it was suggested by the authors that clonal diversity may have been underestimated. Because no samples from the day 14 peak response were available, repertoires could be characterized only after the peak T cell response. The 56-69-year group was small, and its depth increase did not reach significance, likely because of low power.

V loses 1 base, J loses 1 base, and the germline ends lie 9 bases apart. For CDR1 and CDR2, the germline V gene lists LGHNA and YSLEER. The CDR3 measures 15 amino acids from cysteine to phenylalanine. The sequence is cut down to CDR3 DNA, 45 bases in frame from base 1. Remarks on this clone: No cognate antigen has been identified for it. Base qualities are not at hand, and no much larger clone is one base apart.

The CDR3 regions of human TCRbeta chains were analyzed by immunosequencing. Per the source publication's procedure: TCRs in the repertoires were compared against a reference library of SARS-CoV-2-specific TCRs that had been generated with the MIRA antigen-specificity platform. Breadth was defined as the fraction of unique TCRs that were SARS-CoV-2-associated, and depth was defined as the fraction of total T cells that were SARS-CoV-2-associated. Using the MIRA data, every spike-specific TCR was mapped to the spike region that the TCR reacted to and assigned to either a CD4 or a CD8 class. Log10-transformed breadth and depth values were compared by one-way ANOVA with Sidak's multiple comparisons tests. As stored in TCRdb, this immuneACCESS dataset retains in-frame rearrangements with V and J assigned. A fraction of the clones does not appear; measured against another copy, unresolved V genes explain less than half of the discrepancy, and the remainder lacks a known reason. The DNA was the basis for D and trimming; V, J and clone size are from that table. This sample lists some 120,000 clones; 80% to 90% were detected once. Approximately 1.5% of the sample lies in the top ten.

Per the publication, the time point label means: baseline before first vaccination. Vaccinee samples were obtained from the UK trials COV001 and COV002, which included a single-blind randomized controlled phase 2/3 trial of AZD1222 (ChAdOx1 nCoV-19) in healthy adults. For TCRbeta chain sequencing, PBMC samples were collected from trial participants at day 0 and at day 28 after the second dose. This receptor chain uses TRBV4-3 and TRBJ2-3, with no confident D gene call. The sequenced sample was peripheral blood, obtained on day 0 of AZD1222 vaccination. The source of this sequence is an adult in good health. Here the CDR3 is given as CASSQVVSGTDTQYF. The nucleotide sequence reads TGCGCCAGCAGCCAAGTGGTTTCCGGCACAGATACGCAGTATTTT.